The TCR beta chain under discussion was sequenced for a study of cytomegalovirus exposure and HLA in healthy donors (dated by TCRdb to 2016 to 2017). About the study as a whole: According to an earlier analysis of several hundred of the donors, some 180 million T cells yielded 117 million unique TCR beta sequences and roughly 280 Gb of sequence data. An early release covering just under 650 HLA-typed donors comprised about 300 gigabases of sequencing data and around 80 million unique TCR sequences. The genetic ancestry cluster associated with self-reported Caucasian donors included roughly 84% of the 398 genotyped donors. The study aimed to test whether signatures of past pathogen exposure could be identified by cataloging public T cell receptors. The study profiled the T cell repertoires of more than 500 subjects by immunosequencing and related them to cytomegalovirus serostatus. Along with the roughly 700-subject first cohort, a separate validation cohort of over a hundred different subjects was used. To predict cytomegalovirus infection status, the study combined high-throughput TCR immunosequencing, statistical association of individual TCRs with disease status, and machine learning. In a later analysis, previously published TCR beta repertoires from fewer than 750 donors were re-analyzed and high-resolution HLA genotyping was added so that TCR occurrence patterns could be studied. Rather than drawing on any new phenotypic data, the later analysis identified candidate immune exposures from TCR beta sequences and the way those sequences occurred across donors. An earlier analysis of 587 of the donors used high-throughput TCR beta sequencing to judge whether each TCR beta V gene segment behaved as functional or pseudogenic. Alongside the repertoire data, information on donor age, sex, ethnicity and CMV serostatus was compiled. Genome-wide SNP genotypes for about 65% of the roughly 670 donors were used in a later genetic analysis, which treated that subset as a discovery cohort. Every discovery cohort repertoire had been produced on one sequencing platform. HLA typing included class I and class II loci at four-digit resolution. Typing coverage varied by locus: roughly 629-640 donors for A, B, C, DRB1 and DQB1; some 520 for DQA1; around 570 for DPA1; roughly 470 for DPB1. Roughly five DR-DQ haplotypes were treated as single units for association and clustering because of strong linkage in the cohort. Across approximately 420 genotyped donors of the cohort, an average of 235,054 unique TCR beta nucleotide sequences per donor were sequenced, and 15% to 20% of those sequences were non-productive. Broad study findings and their caveats: The classifier was reported to diagnose cytomegalovirus status with high specificity and sensitivity in both the original and validation cohorts. According to a later genetic analysis, donors in an Asian-associated ancestry cluster had fewer N-insertions in productive TCRs than the roughly 670-donor mean. A few of the identified cytomegalovirus-associated TCR beta chains were confirmed in vitro to be specific for cytomegalovirus antigens. The earlier analysis of fewer than 750 of the donors excluded seventeen rarely observed V segments, including chromosome 9 orphons, because counts were too low. In the study, 164 TCR beta chains were listed as associated with cytomegalovirus. In an earlier analysis of approximately 590 of the donors, most TCR beta V segments appeared in productive rearrangements about 87% or about 30% of the time, broadly matching IMGT annotations. CMV serostatus was the only immune exposure information available for the cohort. Across donors, most TCR sequences were observed very rarely, whereas some public TCRs were present in many individuals. The presence/absence analyses assumed that sequencing depth was roughly uniform across donors, and that assumption may not be true. The sequencing pipeline was judged likely to have produced a cluster of highly shared sequence variants as a technical artifact. Because HLA typing was missing for some donors at each locus, association tests included only the typed subset. A later analysis found that most CMV-associated TCR beta chains appeared HLA-restricted, with HLA associations seemingly driven largely by CMV exposure. The cohort was sequenced for TCR beta chains only, and without alpha or paired-chain data the features that could be detected were limited. Several of the top co-occurrence clusters appeared to be linked to parvovirus B19, influenza, CMV and Epstein-Barr virus, according to a later analysis. It was suggested by the authors that the approach could potentially be generalized to other disease states and immunological phenotypes. In a later analysis, TCR association rates were found to vary across HLA loci, with the most associated TCRs seen for DRB1 alleles and the fewest for HLA-C alleles. A further reported finding was that TCR beta sequences accurately predicted the HLA-A and HLA-B alleles for most subjects in the first cohort. V-gene and J-gene trimming of TCR beta chains was associated with a missense DCLRE1C variant in a later genetic analysis, and the association was replicated in an independent cohort. The 87-base-pair reads could not distinguish some IMGT-functional V segments, including TRBV6-2 and TRBV6-3, so those segments were excluded. Compared with equally common non-associated chains, HLA-associated TCR beta chains in a later analysis were more clonally expanded and had lower generation probabilities. Linkage disequilibrium might explain the correlated functional status among segregating V segments, but an unknown experimental factor could not be ruled out. When HLA alleles, especially DR and DQ, strongly co-occurred, attributing TCR associations to individual alleles was difficult. In a later analysis, some 17,000 TCR beta sequences were associated with specific HLA alleles at a false discovery rate of 0.05.

The cohort consisted of more than 650 healthy bone marrow donors. At the time of sampling, every cohort member was nominally healthy, though immune exposures that went unrecorded were likely present. The donor was CMV seropositive and was included in the group of 270 or so seropositive cohort members. A peripheral blood sample was collected from each donor, and TCR beta sequencing was performed on peripheral blood mononuclear cells. Genomic DNA was extracted from the blood cell samples with the Qiagen DNeasy Blood Extraction Kit. V drops 2 bases and J drops 4 bases, leaving 10 bases in between. From the cysteine through the phenylalanine, the CDR3 covers 13 amino acids. Here the CDR3 DNA is all that survives: 39 bases in frame from base 1. Looking up the germline V gene yields CDR1 SGHDT and CDR2 YYEEEE. Libraries were built with the immunoSEQ multiplex PCR assay. The multiplex PCR relied on a mix of 60 forward primers for TCR Vbeta segments and 13 reverse primers for TCR Jbeta segments. Amplification of the CDR3 region of rearranged TCR beta genes was performed with a multiplex PCR assay on genomic DNA. On the Illumina HiSeq System, the amplified TCR beta libraries were sequenced as 87-base-pair reads. The original pipeline was this. A later analysis tallied around 87 million unique TCR beta chains across the 666 repertoires, and approximately 11 million of those chains were shared by two or more donors. Raw reads were error-corrected and collapsed into unique sequences with a nearest-neighbor algorithm that merged closely related sequences to remove PCR and sequencing errors. Alignment of CDR3 sequences to IMGT reference sequences was used to assign V, D and J gene segments. Each retained sequence needed at least a six-nucleotide match to both a V gene segment and a J gene segment. Rearrangements were called productive when the CDR3 lacked stop codons and stayed in frame with V and J; all others were non-productive. Following IMGT convention, CDR3 was defined as the stretch from the second conserved V-encoded cysteine to the conserved J-encoded phenylalanine. The earlier analysis of 500 to 650 of the donors excluded any sequence lacking an unambiguous match to a single V gene segment. In an earlier analysis of several hundred of the donors, V segments were called functional above 56.7% productive rearrangements and were called segregating when the between-donor standard deviation exceeded 5%. A statistical classification framework was built for diagnosing cytomegalovirus status from the catalog of TCR beta chain sequences. V and J gene assignment, in a later analysis, came from comparing TCR nucleotide sequences with IMGT/GENE-DB human TR gene sequences. Using the TCRdist pipeline, a later analysis assigned CDR3 sequences along with most-parsimonious VDJ recombination scenarios. In a later analysis, each TCR beta chain was defined by its CDR3 amino acid sequence together with its V-gene family, and reads lacking a unique V-gene family were excluded. To address suspected cross-contamination and a sequencing artifact, a later analysis removed 550 to 750 highly shared, low-generation-probability nucleotide sequences. For each public chain, a later analysis derived a clonal expansion index from normalized ranks of inferred template counts within each repertoire. In a later analysis, generation probabilities were computed using a VDJ recombination model fitted to out-of-frame rearrangements, and the results were checked against IGoR. Hypergeometric tests were used in a later analysis to score TCR-TCR, TCR-HLA and TCR-CMV co-occurrence, with a repertoire-size bias correction applied to the TCR pairs. A later analysis estimated false discovery rates by permuting HLA or CMV assignments 20 times. A later analysis grouped co-occurring TCRs with DBSCAN, adding TCRdist sequence similarity when clustering within HLA-allele-positive subsets. Repertoires with fewer than 30,000 or more than 120,000 public chains were left out of co-occurrence clustering, as were four to six repertoires with anomalous nucleotide sharing. Sourced from immuneACCESS, this table was stored by TCRdb with only in-frame sequences that have V and J called. A share of the clones is absent; for the studies checked, an unresolved V gene accounts for under half, and the remainder has no known explanation. V and J calls and clone size are given by that table; D and trimming were obtained from the DNA. The sample data list tens of thousands of clones, and under 70% of these were observed just once. Less than 8% of the sample is held by the ten biggest clonotypes.

Details on this clone: Its antigen is currently not known. No base quality values were provided; no much bigger clone lies one nucleotide off.

The clonotype was recovered from a woman in her fifties or sixties in good health and CMV-seropositive. The chain is encoded by TRBV5-6 joined to TRBJ2-7, with TRBD1 perhaps the D gene, on 6 matching bases. The sample consisted of PBMCs. CDR3 reads: CASSFGQQYEQYF. The nucleotide sequence reads as follows: TGTGCCAGCAGCTTCGGACAGCAATACGAGCAGTACTTC. With the portions outside the CDR3 filled from the reference TRBV5-6 and TRBJ2-7 genes, the complete variable region becomes DAGVTQSPTHLIKTRGQQVTLRCSPKSGHDTVSWYQQALGQGPQFIFQYYEEEERQRGNFPDRFSGHQFPNYSSELNVNALLLGDSALYLCASSFGQQYEQYFGPGTRLTVT.